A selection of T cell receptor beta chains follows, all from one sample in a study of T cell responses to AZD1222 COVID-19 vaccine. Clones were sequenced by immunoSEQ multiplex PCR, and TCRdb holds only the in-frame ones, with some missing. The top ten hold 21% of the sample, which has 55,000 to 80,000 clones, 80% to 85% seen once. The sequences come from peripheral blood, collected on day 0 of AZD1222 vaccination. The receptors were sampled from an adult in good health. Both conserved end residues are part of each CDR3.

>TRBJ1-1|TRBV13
CASSLGGRMNTEAFF
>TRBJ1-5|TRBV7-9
CASSFTSENQPQHF
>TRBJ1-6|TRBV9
CASSAGQGVYNSPLHF
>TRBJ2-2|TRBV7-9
CASSLAMNTGELFF
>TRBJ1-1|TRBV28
CASTPRNTEAFF
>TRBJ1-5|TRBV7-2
CASSPGGNQPQHF
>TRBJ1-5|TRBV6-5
CASSTGGAHQPQHF
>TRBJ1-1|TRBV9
CASSGTQGIDAEAFF
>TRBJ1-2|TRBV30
CAWIPGLERSYGYTF
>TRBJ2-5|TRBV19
CASSKGGQIQETQYF
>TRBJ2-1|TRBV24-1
CATRGLAAHSYNEQFF